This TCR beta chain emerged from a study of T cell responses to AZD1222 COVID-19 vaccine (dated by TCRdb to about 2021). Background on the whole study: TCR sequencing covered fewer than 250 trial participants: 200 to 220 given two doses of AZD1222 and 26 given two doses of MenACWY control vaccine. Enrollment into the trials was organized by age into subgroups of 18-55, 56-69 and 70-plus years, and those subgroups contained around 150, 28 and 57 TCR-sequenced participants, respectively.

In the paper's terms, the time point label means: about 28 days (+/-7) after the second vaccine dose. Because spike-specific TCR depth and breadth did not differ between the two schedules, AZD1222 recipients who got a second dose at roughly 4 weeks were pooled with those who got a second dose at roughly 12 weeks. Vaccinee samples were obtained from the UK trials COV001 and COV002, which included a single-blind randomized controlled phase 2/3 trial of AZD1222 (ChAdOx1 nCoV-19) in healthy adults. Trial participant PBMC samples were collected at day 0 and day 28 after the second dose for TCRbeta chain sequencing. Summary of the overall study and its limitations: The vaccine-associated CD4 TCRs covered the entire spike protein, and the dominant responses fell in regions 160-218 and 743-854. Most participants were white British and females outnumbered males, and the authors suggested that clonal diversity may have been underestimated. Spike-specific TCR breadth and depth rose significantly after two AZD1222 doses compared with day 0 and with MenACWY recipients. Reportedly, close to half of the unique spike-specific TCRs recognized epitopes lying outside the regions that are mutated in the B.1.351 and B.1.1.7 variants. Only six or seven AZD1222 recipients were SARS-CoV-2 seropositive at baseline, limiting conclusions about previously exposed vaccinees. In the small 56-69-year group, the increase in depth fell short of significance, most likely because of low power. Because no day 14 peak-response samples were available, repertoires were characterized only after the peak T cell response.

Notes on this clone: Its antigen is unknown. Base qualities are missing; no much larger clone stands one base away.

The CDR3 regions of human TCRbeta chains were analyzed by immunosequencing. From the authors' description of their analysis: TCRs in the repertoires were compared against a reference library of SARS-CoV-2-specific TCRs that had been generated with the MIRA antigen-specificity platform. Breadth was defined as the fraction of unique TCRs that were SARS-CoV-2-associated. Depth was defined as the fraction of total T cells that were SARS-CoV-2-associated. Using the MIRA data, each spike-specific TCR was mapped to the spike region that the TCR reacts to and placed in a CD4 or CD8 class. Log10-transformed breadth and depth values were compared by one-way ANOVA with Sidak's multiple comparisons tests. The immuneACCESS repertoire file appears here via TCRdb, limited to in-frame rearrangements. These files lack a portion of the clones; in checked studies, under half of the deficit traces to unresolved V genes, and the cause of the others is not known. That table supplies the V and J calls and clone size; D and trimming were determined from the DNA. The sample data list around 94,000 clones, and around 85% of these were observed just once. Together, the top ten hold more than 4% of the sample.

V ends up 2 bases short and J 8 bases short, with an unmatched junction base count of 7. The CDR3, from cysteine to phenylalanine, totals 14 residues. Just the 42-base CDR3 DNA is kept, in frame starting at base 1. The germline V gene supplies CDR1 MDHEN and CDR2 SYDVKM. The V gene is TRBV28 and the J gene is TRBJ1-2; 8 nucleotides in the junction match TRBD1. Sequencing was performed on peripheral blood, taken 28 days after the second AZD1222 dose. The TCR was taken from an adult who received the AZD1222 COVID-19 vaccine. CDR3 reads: CASSLGQGLYGYTF. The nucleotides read TGTGCCAGCAGTTTAGGACAGGGTCTATACGGCTACACCTTC.